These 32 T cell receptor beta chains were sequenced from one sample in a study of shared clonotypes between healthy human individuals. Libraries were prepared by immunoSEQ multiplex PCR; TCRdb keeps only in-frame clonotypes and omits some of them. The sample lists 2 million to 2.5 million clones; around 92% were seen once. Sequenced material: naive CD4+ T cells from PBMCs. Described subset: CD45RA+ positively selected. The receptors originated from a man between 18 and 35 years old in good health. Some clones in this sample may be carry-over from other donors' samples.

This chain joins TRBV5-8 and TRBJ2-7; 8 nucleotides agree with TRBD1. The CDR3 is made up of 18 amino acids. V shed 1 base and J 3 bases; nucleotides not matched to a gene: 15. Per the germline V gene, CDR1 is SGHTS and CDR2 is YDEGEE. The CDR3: CASSLHTLRDRFLYEQYF. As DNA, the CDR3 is TGTGCCAGCAGCTTGCATACTCTCCGGGACAGGTTCCTCTACGAGCAGTACTTC. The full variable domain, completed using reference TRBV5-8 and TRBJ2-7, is EAGVTQSPTHLIKTRGQQATLRCSPISGHTSVYWYQQALGLGLQFLLWYDEGEERNRGNFPPRFSGRQFPNYSSELNVNALELEDSALYLCASSLHTLRDRFLYEQYFGPGTRLTVT.

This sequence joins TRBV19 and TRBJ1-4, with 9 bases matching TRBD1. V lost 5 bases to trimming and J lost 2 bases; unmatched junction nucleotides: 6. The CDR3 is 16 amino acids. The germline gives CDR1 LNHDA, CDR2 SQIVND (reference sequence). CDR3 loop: CASSEITGGTNEKLFF. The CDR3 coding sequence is TGTGCCAGTAGTGAGATAACAGGGGGCACTAATGAAAAACTGTTTTTT. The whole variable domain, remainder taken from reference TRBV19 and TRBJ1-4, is DGGITQSPKYLFRKEGQNVTLSCEQNLNHDAMYWYRQDPGQGLRLIYYSQIVNDFQKGDIAEGYSVSREKKESFPLTVTSAQKNPTAFYLCASSEITGGTNEKLFFGSGTQLSVL.

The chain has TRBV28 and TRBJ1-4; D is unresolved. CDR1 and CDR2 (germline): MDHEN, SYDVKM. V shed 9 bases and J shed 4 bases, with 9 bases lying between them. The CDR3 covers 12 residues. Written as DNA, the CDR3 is TGTGCCAGTGCTTCATTTAATGAAAAACTGTTTTTT. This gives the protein CASASFNEKLFF.

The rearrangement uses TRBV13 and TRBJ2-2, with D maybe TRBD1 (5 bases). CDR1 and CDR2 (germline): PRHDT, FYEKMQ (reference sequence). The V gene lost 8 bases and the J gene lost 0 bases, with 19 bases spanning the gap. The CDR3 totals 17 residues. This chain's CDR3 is CASRLDSSAANTGELFF. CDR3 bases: TGTGCCAGCCGGCTCGACAGTAGTGCCGCGAACACCGGGGAGCTGTTTTTT.

In nucleotides, the CDR3 is TGTGCCAGCAGCCTAAAGACAGTTAACACCGGGGAGCTGTTTTTT. This translates into CASSLKTVNTGELFF. This chain connects TRBV7-6 to TRBJ2-2; D possibly corresponds to TRBD1 (5 bases). The CDR3 runs to 15 residues. The V gene's germline CDR1 is SGHVS and CDR2 FNYEAQ. With 5 bases removed from V and 2 bases from J, the gap between germline ends came to 12 bases.

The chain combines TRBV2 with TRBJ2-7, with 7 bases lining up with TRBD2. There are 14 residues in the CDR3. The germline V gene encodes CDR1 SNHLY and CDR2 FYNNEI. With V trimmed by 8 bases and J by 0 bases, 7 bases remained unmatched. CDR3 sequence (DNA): TGTGCCAGCGGGTGGCGGGGGACCTCCTACGAGCAGTACTTC. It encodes CASGWRGTSYEQYF. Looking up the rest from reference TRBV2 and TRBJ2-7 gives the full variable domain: EPEVTQTPSHQVTQMGQEVILRCVPISNHLYFYWYRQILGQKVEFLVSFYNNEISEKSEIFDDQFSVERPDGSNFTLKIRSTKLEDSAMYFCASGWRGTSYEQYFGPGTRLTVT.

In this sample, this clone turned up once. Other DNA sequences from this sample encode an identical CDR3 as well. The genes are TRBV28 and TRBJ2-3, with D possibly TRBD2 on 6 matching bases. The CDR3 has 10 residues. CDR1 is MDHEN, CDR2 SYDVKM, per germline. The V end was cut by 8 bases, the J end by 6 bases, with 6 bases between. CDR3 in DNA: TGTGCCAGCGGGGGGGATACGCAGTATTTT. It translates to CASGGDTQYF.

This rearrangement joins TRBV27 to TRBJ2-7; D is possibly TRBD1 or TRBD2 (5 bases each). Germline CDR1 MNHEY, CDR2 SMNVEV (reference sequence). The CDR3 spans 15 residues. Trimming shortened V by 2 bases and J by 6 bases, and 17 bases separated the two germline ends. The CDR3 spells CASSLRPGTGSEQYF. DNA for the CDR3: TGTGCCAGCAGTTTACGTCCCGGGACGGGTAGCGAGCAGTACTTC.

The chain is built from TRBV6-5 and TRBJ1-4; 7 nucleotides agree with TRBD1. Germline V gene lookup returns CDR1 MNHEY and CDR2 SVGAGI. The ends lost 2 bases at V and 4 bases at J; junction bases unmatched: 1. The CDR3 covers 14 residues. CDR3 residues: CASSYDRDNEKLFF. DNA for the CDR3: TGTGCCAGCAGTTACGACAGGGATAATGAAAAACTGTTTTTT.

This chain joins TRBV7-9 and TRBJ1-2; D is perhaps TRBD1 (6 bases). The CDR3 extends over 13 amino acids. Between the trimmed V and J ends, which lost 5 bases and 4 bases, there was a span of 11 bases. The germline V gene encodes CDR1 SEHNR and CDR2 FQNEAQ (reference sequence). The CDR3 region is CASSAGQSYGYTF. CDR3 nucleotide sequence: TGTGCCAGCAGCGCCGGACAGAGCTATGGCTACACCTTC.

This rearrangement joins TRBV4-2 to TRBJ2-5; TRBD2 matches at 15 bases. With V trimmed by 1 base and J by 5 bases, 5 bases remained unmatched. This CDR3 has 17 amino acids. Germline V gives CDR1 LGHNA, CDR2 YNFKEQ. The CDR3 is CASSQAAGLAGGETQYF. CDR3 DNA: TGTGCCAGCAGCCAAGCAGCGGGACTAGCGGGAGGCGAGACCCAGTACTTC.

The chain's CDR3 is CASSEAHGSGVREFF. For the CDR3, the DNA is TGTGCCAGCAGTGAAGCGCATGGTAGCGGGGTGCGGGAGTTCTTC. This chain connects TRBV2 to TRBJ2-1, with 8 bases identical to TRBD2. CDR3 length equals 15 residues. The germline V gene encodes CDR1 SNHLY and CDR2 FYNNEI. V was clipped by 0 bases and J by 14 bases; unmatched bases: 12.

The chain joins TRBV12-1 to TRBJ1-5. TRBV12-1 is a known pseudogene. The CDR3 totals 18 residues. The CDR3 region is CASSFPGPNLPCNQPQHF. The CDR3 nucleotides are TGTGCCAGCAGCTTTCCCGGACCTAATCTTCCGTGCAATCAGCCCCAGCATTTT.

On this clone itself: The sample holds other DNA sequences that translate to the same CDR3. The CDR3 loop is CASSSPYSGANVLTF. CDR3 bases: TGTGCCAGCAGTTCCCCATACTCTGGGGCCAACGTCCTGACTTTC. This chain uses TRBV28 with TRBJ2-6; D is unclear. The CDR3 spans 15 residues. Trimming took 4 bases from V and 0 from J, leaving 7 bases between them. From germline, CDR1 is MDHEN and CDR2 SYDVKM. Filled out from reference TRBV28 and TRBJ2-6, the complete variable domain reads DVKVTQSSRYLVKRTGEKVFLECVQDMDHENMFWYRQDPGLGLRLIYFSYDVKMKEKGDIPEGYSVSREKKERFSLILESASTNQTSMYLCASSSPYSGANVLTFGAGSRLTVL.

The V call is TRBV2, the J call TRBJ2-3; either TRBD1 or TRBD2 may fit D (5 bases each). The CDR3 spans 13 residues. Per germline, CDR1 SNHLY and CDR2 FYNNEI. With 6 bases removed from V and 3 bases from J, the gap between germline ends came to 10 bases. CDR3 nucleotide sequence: TGTGCCAGCAGCGACAGAGGGACAGATACGCAGTATTTT. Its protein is CASSDRGTDTQYF.

The CDR3: CASSHNSGVAGVTYGELFF. DNA of the CDR3: TGCGCCAGCAGCCACAACTCTGGGGTCGCAGGGGTAACGTACGGGGAGCTGTTTTTT. This sequence joins TRBV4-1 and TRBJ2-2; weak D call: TRBD1 (6 bases). Germline lookup yields CDR1 MGHRA and CDR2 YSYEKL. V shed 3 bases and J shed 7 bases, with 27 bases lying between them. The CDR3 covers 19 residues.

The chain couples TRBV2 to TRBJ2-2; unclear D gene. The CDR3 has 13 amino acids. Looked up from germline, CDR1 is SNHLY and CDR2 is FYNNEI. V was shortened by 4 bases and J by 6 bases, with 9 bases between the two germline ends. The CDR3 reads CASSASIAGELFF. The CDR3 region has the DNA TGTGCCAGCAGTGCCTCTATTGCCGGGGAGCTGTTTTTT.

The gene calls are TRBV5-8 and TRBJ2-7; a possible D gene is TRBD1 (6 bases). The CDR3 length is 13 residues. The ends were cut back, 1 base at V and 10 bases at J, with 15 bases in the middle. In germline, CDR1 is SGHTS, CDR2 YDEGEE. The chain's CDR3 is CASSLNGGDTQYF. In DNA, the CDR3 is TGTGCCAGCAGCTTGAATGGGGGCGACACCCAGTACTTC. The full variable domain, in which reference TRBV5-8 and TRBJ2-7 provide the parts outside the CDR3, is EAGVTQSPTHLIKTRGQQATLRCSPISGHTSVYWYQQALGLGLQFLLWYDEGEERNRGNFPPRFSGRQFPNYSSELNVNALELEDSALYLCASSLNGGDTQYFGPGTRLTVT.

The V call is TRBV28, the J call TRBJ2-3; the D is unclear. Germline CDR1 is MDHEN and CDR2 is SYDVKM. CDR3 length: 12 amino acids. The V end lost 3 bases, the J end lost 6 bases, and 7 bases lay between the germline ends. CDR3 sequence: CASSFWLDTQYF. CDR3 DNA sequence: TGTGCCAGCAGTTTCTGGCTCGATACGCAGTATTTT.

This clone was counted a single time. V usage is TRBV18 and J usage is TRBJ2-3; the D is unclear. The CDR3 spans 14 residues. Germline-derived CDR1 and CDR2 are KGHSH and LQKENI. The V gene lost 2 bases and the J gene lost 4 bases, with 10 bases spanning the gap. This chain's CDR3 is CASSPGRSADTQYF. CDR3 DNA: TGTGCCAGCTCACCAGGGCGGAGCGCAGATACGCAGTATTTT.

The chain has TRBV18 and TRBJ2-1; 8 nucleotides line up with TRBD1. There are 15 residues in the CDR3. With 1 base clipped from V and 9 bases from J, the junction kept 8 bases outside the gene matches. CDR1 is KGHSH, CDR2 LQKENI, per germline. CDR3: CASSPLGQATTEQFF. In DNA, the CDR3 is TGTGCCAGCTCACCACTGGGACAGGCTACGACTGAGCAGTTCTTC.

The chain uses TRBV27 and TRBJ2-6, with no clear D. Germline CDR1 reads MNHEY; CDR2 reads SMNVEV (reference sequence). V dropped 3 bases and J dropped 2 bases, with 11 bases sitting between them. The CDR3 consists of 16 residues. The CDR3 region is CASSFWSSTGANVLTF. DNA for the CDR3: TGTGCCAGCAGTTTCTGGTCGTCCACTGGGGCCAACGTCCTGACTTTC. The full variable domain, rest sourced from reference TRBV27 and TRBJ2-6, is EAQVTQNPRYLITVTGKKLTVTCSQNMNHEYMSWYRQDPGLGLRQIYYSMNVEVTDKGDVPEGYKVSRKEKRNFPLILESPSPNQTSLYFCASSFWSSTGANVLTFGAGSRLTVL.

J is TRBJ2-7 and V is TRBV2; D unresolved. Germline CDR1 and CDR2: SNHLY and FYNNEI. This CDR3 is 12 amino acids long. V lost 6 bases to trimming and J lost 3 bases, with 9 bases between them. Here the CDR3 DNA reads TGTGCCAGCAGCGGCAACATCTACGAGCAGTACTTC. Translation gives CASSGNIYEQYF.

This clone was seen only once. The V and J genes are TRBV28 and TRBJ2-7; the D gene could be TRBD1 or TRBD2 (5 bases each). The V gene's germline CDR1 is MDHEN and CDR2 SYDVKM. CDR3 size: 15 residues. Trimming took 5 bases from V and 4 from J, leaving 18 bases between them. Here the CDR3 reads CASSGPGTDSYEQYF. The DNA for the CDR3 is TGTGCCAGCAGTGGTCCCGGGACGGATTCTTACGAGCAGTACTTC.

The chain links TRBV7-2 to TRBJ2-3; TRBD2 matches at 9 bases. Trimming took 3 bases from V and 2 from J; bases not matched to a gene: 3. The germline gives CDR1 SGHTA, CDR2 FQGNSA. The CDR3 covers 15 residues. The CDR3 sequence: CASSFGGRATDTQYF. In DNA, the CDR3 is TGTGCCAGCAGCTTCGGCGGGAGGGCCACAGATACGCAGTATTTT.

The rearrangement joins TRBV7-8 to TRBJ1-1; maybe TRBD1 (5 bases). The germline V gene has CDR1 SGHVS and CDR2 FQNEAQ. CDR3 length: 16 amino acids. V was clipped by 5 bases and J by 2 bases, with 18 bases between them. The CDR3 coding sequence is TGTGCCAGCAGCACCGGGGGAAGGTCCAGAAACACTGAAGCTTTCTTT. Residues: CASSTGGRSRNTEAFF. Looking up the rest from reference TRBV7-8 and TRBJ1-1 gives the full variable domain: GAGVSQSPRYKVAKRGQDVALRCDPISGHVSLFWYQQALGQGPEFLTYFQNEAQLDKSGLPSDRFFAERPEGSVSTLKIQRTQQEDSAVYLCASSTGGRSRNTEAFFGQGTRLTVV.

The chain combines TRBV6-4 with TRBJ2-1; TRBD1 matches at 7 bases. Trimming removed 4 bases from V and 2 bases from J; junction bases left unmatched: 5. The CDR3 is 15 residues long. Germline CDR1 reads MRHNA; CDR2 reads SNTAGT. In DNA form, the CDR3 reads TGTGCCAGCAGTGCCCCGGGACAGCCCTACAATGAGCAGTTCTTC. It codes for CASSAPGQPYNEQFF.

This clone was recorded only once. DNA of the CDR3: TGTGCCAGCAGCGCCCGAAGCGGAGCGAACACTGAAGCTTTCTTT. This encodes CASSARSGANTEAFF. The chain carries TRBV27 and TRBJ1-1; D not resolved. From germline, CDR1 is MNHEY and CDR2 SMNVEV (reference sequence). Trimming shortened V by 6 bases and J by 1 base, and 15 bases separated the two germline ends. This CDR3 is 15 amino acids long.

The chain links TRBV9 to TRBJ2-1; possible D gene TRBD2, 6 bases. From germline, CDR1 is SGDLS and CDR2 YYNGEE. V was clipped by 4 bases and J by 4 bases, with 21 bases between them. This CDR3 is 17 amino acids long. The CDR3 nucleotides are TGTGCCAGCAGCCCTCGGGGGTCTGCGGCAACTTACAATGAGCAGTTCTTC. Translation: CASSPRGSAATYNEQFF.

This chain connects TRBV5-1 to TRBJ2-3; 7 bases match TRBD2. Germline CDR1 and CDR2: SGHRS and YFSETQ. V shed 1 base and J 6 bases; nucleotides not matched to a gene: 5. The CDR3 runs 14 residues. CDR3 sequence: CASSLQRELDTQYF. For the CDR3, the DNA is TGCGCCAGCAGCTTGCAGCGGGAATTGGATACGCAGTATTTT.

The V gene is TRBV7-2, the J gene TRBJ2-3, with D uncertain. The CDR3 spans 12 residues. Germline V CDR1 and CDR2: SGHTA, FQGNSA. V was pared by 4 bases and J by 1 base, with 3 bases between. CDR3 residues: CASSWGTDTQYF. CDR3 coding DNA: TGTGCCAGCAGCTGGGGCACAGATACGCAGTATTTT.

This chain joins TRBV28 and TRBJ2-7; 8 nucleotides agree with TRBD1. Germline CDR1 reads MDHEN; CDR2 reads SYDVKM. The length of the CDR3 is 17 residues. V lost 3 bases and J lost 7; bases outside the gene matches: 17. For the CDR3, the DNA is TGTGCCAGCAGTTTGTTGGCCTACGGTCAGGGGGCGCGAGAGCAGTACTTC. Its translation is CASSLLAYGQGAREQYF.